Listed here are 19 T cell receptor beta chains from one sample, sequenced in a study of chemoradiotherapy in HPV16-positive cancers. The data were produced by immunoSEQ multiplex PCR, yet TCRdb's version contains in-frame clones alone and is incomplete. The sample lists roughly 39,000 clones, more than 65% occurring once. Source: blood, taken from a patient who underwent chemoradiotherapy. These receptor sequences come from a human donor with HPV-associated anogenital cancer.

CDR3 sequence reads: CASSQPGHEQFF. The CDR3 DNA is TGCGCCAGCAGCCAACCAGGGCATGAGCAGTTCTTC. The V and J genes are TRBV4-3 and TRBJ2-1; the D gene is possibly TRBD1 (5 bases). Germline CDR1 and CDR2: LGHNA and YSLEER. V dropped 2 bases and J dropped 8 bases, with 7 bases sitting between them. The CDR3 totals 12 residues.

CDR3 in DNA: TGTGCCAGCAGTTACCCGGCGAAGGGGGCCCAGCATTTT. This sequence encodes CASSYPAKGAQHF. J is TRBJ1-5 and V is TRBV6-6, with D perhaps TRBD1 (6 bases). Trimming removed 2 bases at V and 11 bases at J, with 13 bases between. Germline CDR1 MNHNY, CDR2 SVGAGI (reference sequence). This CDR3 contains 13 residues.

The chain combines TRBV27 with TRBJ1-1, with no clear D. This CDR3 contains 13 residues. Trimming shortened V by 6 bases and J by 3 bases, and 11 bases separated the two germline ends. Per the germline V gene, CDR1 is MNHEY and CDR2 is SMNVEV (reference sequence). The CDR3 loop is CASRMVSHTEAFF. The CDR3 bases are TGTGCCAGCAGAATGGTGTCCCACACTGAAGCTTTCTTT.

The sample holds one count of this clone. The chain links TRBV5-1 to TRBJ1-6; possibly TRBD1 for D (5 bases). CDR3 length equals 15 residues. The ends were cut back, 3 bases at V and 5 bases at J, with 12 bases in the middle. Germline CDR1 and CDR2: SGHRS and YFSETQ. The CDR3 sequence: CASSSGDSNNSPLHF. CDR3 DNA: TGCGCCAGCAGCTCGGGGGACTCTAATAATTCACCCCTCCACTTT.

The chain joins TRBV6-1 to TRBJ2-7; D is perhaps TRBD1 (5 bases). Trimming stripped 2 bases from V and 2 bases from J, with 10 bases between. In germline, CDR1 is MNHNS, CDR2 SASEGT. This CDR3 is built from 14 residues. As DNA, the CDR3 is TGTGCCAGCAGTGAAAGGGGCTATACCTACGAGCAGTACTTC. Translating it yields CASSERGYTYEQYF.

The V gene is TRBV18, the J gene TRBJ1-5; 7 bases fit TRBD1. Germline values: CDR1 KGHSH, CDR2 LQKENI. The CDR3 is 15 amino acids. V was pared by 6 bases and J by 3 bases, with 8 bases of the junction left unmatched. CDR3 protein: CASSLRGGVNQPQHF. The CDR3 region has the DNA TGTGCCAGCTCGCTCAGGGGGGGAGTCAATCAGCCCCAGCATTTT.

The gene calls are TRBV7-9 and TRBJ1-4; 12 nucleotides align to TRBD1. With V trimmed by 4 bases and J by 8 bases, 5 bases remained unmatched. CDR3 length: 15 residues. CDR1 and CDR2 (germline): SEHNR, FQNEAQ (reference sequence). CDR3 sequence reads: CASSSTGQGAEKLFF. The CDR3, as DNA: TGTGCCAGCAGCTCAACGGGACAGGGGGCGGAAAAACTGTTTTTT.

The chain is built from TRBV19 and TRBJ1-1, with a possible D match to TRBD1 (5 bases). The CDR3 consists of 15 residues. CDR1 and CDR2 (germline): LNHDA, SQIVND (reference sequence). Deletions cut 5 bases from V and 2 bases from J, with 15 bases between. CDR3 residues: CASSLHPTVNTEAFF. CDR3 coding DNA: TGTGCCAGTAGTCTCCACCCGACAGTAAACACTGAAGCTTTCTTT.

The chain has TRBV11-2 and TRBJ2-7, with D uncertain. V was pared by 1 base and J by 2 bases, with 9 bases between. The CDR3 consists of 14 residues. Per germline, CDR1 SGHAT and CDR2 FQNNGV. In DNA form, the CDR3 reads TGTGCCAGCAGCTTAGGGGCGGTGACCTACGAGCAGTACTTC. This gives the protein CASSLGAVTYEQYF.

V gene TRBV6-5 combines with J gene TRBJ2-2; D might be TRBD1 (5 bases). The V gene's germline CDR1 is MNHEY and CDR2 SVGAGI. The CDR3 contains 14 residues. Trimming removed 7 bases from V and 1 base from J, with 10 bases in between. In nucleotides, the CDR3 is TGTGCCAGCAATAGGGGTTTGAACACCGGGGAGCTGTTTTTT. Protein sequence: CASNRGLNTGELFF.

CDR3 in amino acids: CAISESREVRGTEAFF. The CDR3 DNA is TGTGCCATCAGTGAGTCTCGGGAGGTACGCGGAACTGAAGCTTTCTTT. The J gene is TRBJ1-1, the V gene TRBV10-3; no clear D gene. CDR1 and CDR2 from the germline V gene are ENHRY and SYGVKD. The CDR3 sequence is 16 residues long. Trimming took off 0 bases at V and 5 bases at J, with 16 bases between the two ends.

J is TRBJ1-4 and V is TRBV27; 10 positions agree with TRBD1. After removal of 3 bases from V and 7 bases from J, the junction contained 5 bases not matched to a gene. The germline V gene encodes CDR1 MNHEY and CDR2 SMNVEV (reference sequence). The CDR3 has 15 amino acids. CDR3 DNA: TGTGCCAGCAGTTTGGCCGGGACAGGGGTTGAAAAACTGTTTTTT. Its protein is CASSLAGTGVEKLFF.

The CDR3 nucleotides are TGTGCCAGCAGCGTGGACAGGAGAGAGACCCAGTACTTC. It is translated as CASSVDRRETQYF. This chain links TRBV7-7 with TRBJ2-5, with TRBD1 matching over 7 bases. Losses at the gene ends were 5 bases for V and 4 bases for J; bases not matched to a gene: 4. The CDR3 consists of 13 residues. The V gene's germline CDR1 is SSHAT and CDR2 FNYEAQ (reference sequence). Full variable domain (outside the CDR3, taken from reference TRBV7-7 and TRBJ2-5): GAGVSQSPRYKVTKRGQDVTLRCDPISSHATLYWYQQALGQGPEFLTYFNYEAQPDKSGLPSDRFSAERPEGSISTLTIQRTEQRDSAMYRCASSVDRRETQYFGPGTRLLVL.

This clone was detected only a few times. The V and J genes are TRBV4-3 and TRBJ2-3, with 9 nucleotides matching TRBD2. Germline V CDR1 and CDR2: LGHNA, YSLEER. V lost 0 bases to trimming and J lost 11 bases; unmatched junction nucleotides: 9. This CDR3 comprises 15 residues. The CDR3 reads CASSQEASGEHKQYF. CDR3 coding DNA: TGCGCCAGCAGCCAAGAAGCTAGCGGGGAGCACAAGCAGTATTTT.

J is TRBJ1-2 and V is TRBV9, with TRBD1 as a possible D gene (6 bases). Germline V gene sequence: CDR1 SGDLS, CDR2 YYNGEE. There are 15 residues in the CDR3. The V end lost 0 bases, the J end lost 3 bases, and 12 bases lay between the germline ends. In DNA form, the CDR3 reads TGTGCCAGCAGCGTAGCAGGCAGGGGAGACTATGGCTACACCTTC. This gives the protein CASSVAGRGDYGYTF.

The gene calls are TRBV5-5 and TRBJ2-7, with TRBD2 as a possible D gene (6 bases). The V gene's germline CDR1 is SGHKS and CDR2 YYEKEE (reference sequence). V was clipped by 4 bases and J by 2 bases, with 16 bases between them. This CDR3 is 15 amino acids long. CDR3 coding DNA: TGTGCCAGCAGCCCATCCTGGGGGGTTACCTACGAGCAGTACTTC. Translated, it gives CASSPSWGVTYEQYF.

This clone was counted a few times. This specimen includes other DNA sequences encoding the same CDR3. This sequence joins TRBV5-1 and TRBJ1-1; D remains ambiguous. V was cut by 3 bases and J by 2 bases, with 8 bases left in between. This CDR3 contains 13 residues. Germline V gene data show CDR1 as SGHRS and CDR2 as YFSETQ. CDR3 sequence (DNA): TGCGCCAGCAGCTCCCAGCCCAACACTGAAGCTTTCTTT. Residues: CASSSQPNTEAFF.

This clone has just a few counts. The V gene is TRBV6-6, the J gene TRBJ1-1; perhaps TRBD1 as D (6 bases). There are 14 residues in the CDR3. V was cut by 4 bases and J by 3 bases, with 12 bases left in between. Germline assignment: CDR1 MNHNY and CDR2 SVGAGI (reference sequence). The CDR3 DNA follows: TGTGCCAGCAGTTTCACAGGGTTGGACACTGAAGCTTTCTTT. Translating gives CASSFTGLDTEAFF.

This chain connects TRBV5-1 to TRBJ2-3, with TRBD2 matching 7 bases. Losses at the gene ends were 1 base for V and 3 bases for J; bases not matched to a gene: 5. CDR1 and CDR2 from the germline V gene are SGHRS and YFSETQ. CDR3 length equals 15 residues. In DNA form, the CDR3 reads TGCGCCAGCAGCTTGACACTAGCGTTTACAGATACGCAGTATTTT. This sequence encodes CASSLTLAFTDTQYF.